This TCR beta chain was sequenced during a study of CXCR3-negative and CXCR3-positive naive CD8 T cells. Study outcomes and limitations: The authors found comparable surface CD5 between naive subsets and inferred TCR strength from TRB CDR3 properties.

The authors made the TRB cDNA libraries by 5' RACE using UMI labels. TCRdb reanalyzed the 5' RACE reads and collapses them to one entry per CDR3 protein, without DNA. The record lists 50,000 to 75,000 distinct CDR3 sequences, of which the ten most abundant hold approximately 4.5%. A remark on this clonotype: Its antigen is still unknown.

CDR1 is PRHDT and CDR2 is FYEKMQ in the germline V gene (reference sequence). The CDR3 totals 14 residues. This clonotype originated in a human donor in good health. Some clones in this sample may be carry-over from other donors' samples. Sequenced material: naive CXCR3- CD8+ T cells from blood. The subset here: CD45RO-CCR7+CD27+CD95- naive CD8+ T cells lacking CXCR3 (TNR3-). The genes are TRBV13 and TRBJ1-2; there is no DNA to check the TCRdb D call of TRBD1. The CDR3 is CASSYGQGALGYTF. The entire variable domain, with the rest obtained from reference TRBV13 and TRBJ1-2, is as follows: AAGVIQSPRHLIKEKRETATLKCYPIPRHDTVYWYQQGPGQDPQFLISFYEKMQSDKGSIPDRFSAQQFSDYHSELNMSSLELGDSALYFCASSYGQGALGYTFGSGTRLTVV.